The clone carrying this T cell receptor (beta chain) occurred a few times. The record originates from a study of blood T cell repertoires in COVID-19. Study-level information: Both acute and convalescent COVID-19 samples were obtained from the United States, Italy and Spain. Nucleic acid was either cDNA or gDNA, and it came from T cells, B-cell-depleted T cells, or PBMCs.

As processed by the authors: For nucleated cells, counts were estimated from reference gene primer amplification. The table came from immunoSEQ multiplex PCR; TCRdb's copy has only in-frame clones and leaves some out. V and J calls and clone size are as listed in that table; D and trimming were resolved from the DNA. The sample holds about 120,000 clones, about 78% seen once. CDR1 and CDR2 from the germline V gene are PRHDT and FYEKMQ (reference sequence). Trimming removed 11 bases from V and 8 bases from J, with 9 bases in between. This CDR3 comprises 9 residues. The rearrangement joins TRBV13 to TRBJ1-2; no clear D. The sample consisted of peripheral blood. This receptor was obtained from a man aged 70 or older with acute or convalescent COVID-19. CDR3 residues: CAGLTGYTF. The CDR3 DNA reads TGTGCCGGGCTCACCGGCTACACCTTC.